What follows are 4 T cell receptor beta chains derived from one specimen sequenced in a study of blood T cell repertoires in COVID-19. Using immunoSEQ multiplex PCR, the repertoire was profiled, and TCRdb retains in-frame clones only, with some absent. The sample contains around 200,000 clones, roughly 87% of which appear only once. The sequenced sample consisted of peripheral blood. The receptors derive from a man aged 35 to 55 with active or convalescent COVID-19.

In this sample, this clone turned up a few times. The V gene is TRBV2, the J gene TRBJ1-2; D gene unclear. The germline V and J ends were trimmed by 2 bases and 8 bases, with 15 bases remaining between them. CDR1 is SNHLY and CDR2 is FYNNEI in the germline V gene. CDR3 size: 14 residues. The DNA of the CDR3 is TGTGCCAGCAGTGAATATGAGGGCAGACGAGGCTACACCTTC. Translating it yields CASSEYEGRRGYTF. Complete variable domain (other parts from reference TRBV2 and TRBJ1-2): EPEVTQTPSHQVTQMGQEVILRCVPISNHLYFYWYRQILGQKVEFLVSFYNNEISEKSEIFDDQFSVERPDGSNFTLKIRSTKLEDSAMYFCASSEYEGRRGYTFGSGTRLTVV.

The table lists this clone with a few counts. V is TRBV2 and J is TRBJ1-4; TRBD1 aligns across 9 bases. In germline, CDR1 is SNHLY, CDR2 FYNNEI. This CDR3 region has 13 residues. V trimming: 6 bases; J trimming: 7 bases; junction bases outside the gene matches: 3. The CDR3 region has the DNA TGTGCCAGCAGGGACAGGGGAGGTGAAAAACTGTTTTTT. This encodes CASRDRGGEKLFF. The full variable domain, its missing parts supplied by reference TRBV2 and TRBJ1-4, is EPEVTQTPSHQVTQMGQEVILRCVPISNHLYFYWYRQILGQKVEFLVSFYNNEISEKSEIFDDQFSVERPDGSNFTLKIRSTKLEDSAMYFCASRDRGGEKLFFGSGTQLSVL.

V usage is TRBV27 and J usage is TRBJ2-1, with D unresolved. Germline assignment: CDR1 MNHEY and CDR2 SMNVEV (reference sequence). The V gene lost 1 base and the J gene lost 6 bases, with 7 bases spanning the gap. The CDR3 has 13 amino acids. Here the CDR3 reads CASSLFPGNEQFF. CDR3 nucleotides: TGTGCCAGCAGTTTATTCCCGGGCAATGAGCAGTTCTTC.

This clone was picked up a small number of times. CDR3 loop: CSVPRGYGYTF. For the CDR3, the DNA is TGCAGCGTCCCCAGAGGCTATGGCTACACCTTC. V usage is TRBV29-1 and J usage is TRBJ1-2; D not resolved. Per the germline V gene, CDR1 is SQVTM and CDR2 is ANQGSEA. Between the trimmed V and J ends, which lost 6 bases and 4 bases, there was a span of 9 bases. This CDR3 comprises 11 residues.